The entry below gives a single TCR beta chain sequence along with its context. What it binds is unknown. One end of the junction varies from germline; a read error may be responsible. The data derive from a study of T cell responses to AZD1222 COVID-19 vaccine. General study results and limits: In the spike-specific TCR repertoire, nearly half reportedly target unmutated variant regions. Repertoires were obtained solely post-peak T cell response. Two AZD1222 doses significantly raised spike-specific TCR breadth and depth over controls.

Profiled with immunoSEQ multiplex PCR; TCRdb holds only in-frame clones, not every one. The data hold around 99,000 clones, with roughly 92% observed a single time. This CDR3 contains 17 residues. Per germline, CDR1 SQVTM and CDR2 ANQGSEA. The sequence was collected from an adult who received the AZD1222 COVID-19 vaccine. The starting material was peripheral blood, obtained 28 days after the second AZD1222 dose. The chain carries TRBV29-1 and TRBJ2-1, with 16 bases lining up with TRBD2. The CDR3 DNA reads as TGCGGCGTTGAAGATTCCGGGACTAGCGGGAGGGCTACTGAGCAGTTCTTC. As protein: CGVEDSGTSGRATEQFF.